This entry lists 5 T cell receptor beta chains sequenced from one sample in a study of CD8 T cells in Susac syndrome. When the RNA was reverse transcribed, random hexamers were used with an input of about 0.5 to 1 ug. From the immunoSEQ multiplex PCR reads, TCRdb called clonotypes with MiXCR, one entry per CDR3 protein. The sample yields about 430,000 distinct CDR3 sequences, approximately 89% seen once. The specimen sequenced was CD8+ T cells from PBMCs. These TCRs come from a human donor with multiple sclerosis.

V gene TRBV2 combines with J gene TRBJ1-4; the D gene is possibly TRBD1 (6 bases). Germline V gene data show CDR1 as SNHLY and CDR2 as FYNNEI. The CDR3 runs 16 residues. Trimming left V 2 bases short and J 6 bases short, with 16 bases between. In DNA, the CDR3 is TGTGCCAGCAGTGAATGGGTCGGGGGCTTCGATGAAAAACTGTTTTTT. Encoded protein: CASSEWVGGFDEKLFF.

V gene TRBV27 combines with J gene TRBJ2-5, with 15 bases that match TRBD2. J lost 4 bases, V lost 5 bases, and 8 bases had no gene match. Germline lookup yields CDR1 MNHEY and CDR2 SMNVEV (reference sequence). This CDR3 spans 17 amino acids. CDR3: CASSLRPGLAGGETQYF. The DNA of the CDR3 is TGTGCCAGCAGTCTTCGACCGGGACTAGCGGGAGGAGAGACCCAGTACTTC.

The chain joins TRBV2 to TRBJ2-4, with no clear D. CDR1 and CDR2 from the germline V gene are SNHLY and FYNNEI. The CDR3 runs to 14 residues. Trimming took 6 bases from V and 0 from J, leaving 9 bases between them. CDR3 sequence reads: CASRDLLAKNIQYF. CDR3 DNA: TGTGCCAGCAGGGATTTATTAGCCAAAAACATTCAGTACTTC.

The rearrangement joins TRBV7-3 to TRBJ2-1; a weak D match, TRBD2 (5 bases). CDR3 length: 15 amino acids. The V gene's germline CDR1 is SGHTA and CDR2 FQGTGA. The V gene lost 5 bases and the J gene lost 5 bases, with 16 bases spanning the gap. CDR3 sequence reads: CASSQLGGADNEQFF. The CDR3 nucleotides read TGTGCCAGCAGCCAGTTGGGTGGAGCGGACAATGAGCAGTTCTTC.

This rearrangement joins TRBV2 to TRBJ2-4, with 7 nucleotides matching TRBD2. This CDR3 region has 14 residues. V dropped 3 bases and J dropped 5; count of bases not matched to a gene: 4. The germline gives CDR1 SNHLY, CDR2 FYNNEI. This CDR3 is CASSDHRGENIQYF. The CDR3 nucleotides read TGTGCCAGCAGTGATCACCGGGGGGAAAACATTCAGTACTTC. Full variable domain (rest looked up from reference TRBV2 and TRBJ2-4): EPEVTQTPSHQVTQMGQEVILRCVPISNHLYFYWYRQILGQKVEFLVSFYNNEISEKSEIFDDQFSVERPDGSNFTLKIRSTKLEDSAMYFCASSDHRGENIQYFGAGTRLSVL.